The T cell receptor (beta chain) described here comes from a study of blood T cells in healthy people across ages. The wider study: Template switching caught about one barcoded beta molecule for each two T cells.

Germline CDR1 reads SGHTA; CDR2 reads FQGTGA. CDR3 length: 13 amino acids. The ends were cut back, 5 bases at V and 4 bases at J, with 10 bases in the middle. The use of a sample-barcoded 5' primer and a J-beta primer mix characterized a second PCR of roughly 6 to 12 cycles. TCRdb reprocessed the 5' RACE reads with MiXCR, giving one entry per CDR3 protein. The profile shows 550,000 to 600,000 distinct CDR3 sequences, around 48% of them singletons. This sequence joins TRBV7-3 and TRBJ2-3, with D possibly matching TRBD1 (5 bases). What was sequenced was blood. This clonotype was sampled from a man of 80 years or more in good health. CDR3 residues: CASSTQVADTQYF. CDR3 nucleotides: TGTGCCAGCAGCACACAGGTGGCAGATACGCAGTATTTT.